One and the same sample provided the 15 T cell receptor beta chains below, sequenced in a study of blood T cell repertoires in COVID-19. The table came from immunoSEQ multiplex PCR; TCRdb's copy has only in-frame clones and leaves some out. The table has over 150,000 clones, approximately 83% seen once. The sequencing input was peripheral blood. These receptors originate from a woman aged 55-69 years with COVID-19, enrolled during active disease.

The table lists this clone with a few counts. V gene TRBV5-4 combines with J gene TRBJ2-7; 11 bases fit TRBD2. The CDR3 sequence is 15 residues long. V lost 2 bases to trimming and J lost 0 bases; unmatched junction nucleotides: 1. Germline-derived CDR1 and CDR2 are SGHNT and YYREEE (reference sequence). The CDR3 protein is CASSLTSGSSYEQYF. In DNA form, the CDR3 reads TGTGCCAGCAGCTTAACTAGCGGGAGCTCCTACGAGCAGTACTTC.

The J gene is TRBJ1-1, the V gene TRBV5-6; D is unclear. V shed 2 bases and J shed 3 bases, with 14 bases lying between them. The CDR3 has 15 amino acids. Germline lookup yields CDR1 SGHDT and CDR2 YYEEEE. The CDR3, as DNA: TGTGCCAGCAGCTTAGAGGGATTGACGGACACTGAAGCTTTCTTT. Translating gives CASSLEGLTDTEAFF.

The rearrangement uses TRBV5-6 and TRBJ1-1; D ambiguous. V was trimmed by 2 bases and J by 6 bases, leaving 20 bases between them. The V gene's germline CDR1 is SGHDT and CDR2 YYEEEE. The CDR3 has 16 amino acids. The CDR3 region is CASSLRTWGVRSEAFF. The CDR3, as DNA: TGTGCCAGCAGCTTACGGACCTGGGGAGTAAGGTCTGAAGCTTTCTTT. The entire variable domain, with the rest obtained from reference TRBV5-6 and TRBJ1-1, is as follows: DAGVTQSPTHLIKTRGQQVTLRCSPKSGHDTVSWYQQALGQGPQFIFQYYEEEERQRGNFPDRFSGHQFPNYSSELNVNALLLGDSALYLCASSLRTWGVRSEAFFGQGTRLTVV.

CDR3 sequence: CASSLGGRGSSPLHF. CDR3 sequence (DNA): TGTGCCAGCAGCTTAGGGGGCAGGGGAAGTTCACCCCTCCACTTT. The rearrangement uses TRBV11-2 and TRBJ1-6; D may be TRBD1 (6 bases). Germline CDR1 SGHAT, CDR2 FQNNGV. The CDR3 contains 15 residues. Trimming pared 1 base from V and 9 bases from J, leaving 13 bases between.

CDR3 DNA: TGTGCCACCAGCAGCGCCGGATCCCGGGTCTACACCTTC. Its protein is CATSSAGSRVYTF. The chain recombines TRBV15 with TRBJ1-2; no firm D call. The germline CDR1 and CDR2 sequences are LNHNV and YYDKDF (reference sequence). Trimming took 3 bases from V and 10 from J, leaving 15 bases between them. This CDR3 is built from 13 residues.

The CDR3 here is CASSEAWDRGRYTF. DNA for the CDR3: TGTGCCAGCAGTGAAGCGTGGGACAGGGGTCGCTACACCTTC. The chain links TRBV6-1 to TRBJ1-2, with 10 bases lining up with TRBD1. This CDR3 comprises 14 residues. Germline loops: CDR1 MNHNS, CDR2 SASEGT. J lost 9 bases, V lost 0 bases, and 4 bases had no gene match.

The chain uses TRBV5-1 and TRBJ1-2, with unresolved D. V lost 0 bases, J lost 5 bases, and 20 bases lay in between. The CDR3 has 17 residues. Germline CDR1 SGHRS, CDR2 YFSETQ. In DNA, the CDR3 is TGCGCCAGCAGCTTGGCAAGAGATACTGTTGCCTTGTATGGCTACACCTTC. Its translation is CASSLARDTVALYGYTF.

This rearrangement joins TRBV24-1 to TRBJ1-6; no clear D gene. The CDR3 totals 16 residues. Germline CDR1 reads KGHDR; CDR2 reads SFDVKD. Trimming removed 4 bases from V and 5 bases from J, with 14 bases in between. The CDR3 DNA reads TGTGCCACCAGTGACTATACAGAAAGGCATAATTCACCCCTCCACTTT. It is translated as CATSDYTERHNSPLHF.

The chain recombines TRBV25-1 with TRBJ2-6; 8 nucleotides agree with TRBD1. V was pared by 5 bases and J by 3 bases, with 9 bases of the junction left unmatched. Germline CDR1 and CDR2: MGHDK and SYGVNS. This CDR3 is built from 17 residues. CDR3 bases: TGTGCCAGCAGTCCAATTACAGGGGGAGGTGGGGCCAACGTCCTGACTTTC. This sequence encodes CASSPITGGGGANVLTF.

The CDR3 here is CAWSSGGYNSPLHF. The CDR3 DNA is TGTGCCTGGAGCTCGGGGGGCTATAATTCACCCCTCCACTTT. J is TRBJ1-6 and V is TRBV30; a possible D gene is TRBD1 (5 bases). The germline V gene encodes CDR1 GTSNPN and CDR2 SVGIG (reference sequence). This CDR3 is built from 14 residues. Trimming cost V 3 bases and J 3 bases, with 9 bases left between them.

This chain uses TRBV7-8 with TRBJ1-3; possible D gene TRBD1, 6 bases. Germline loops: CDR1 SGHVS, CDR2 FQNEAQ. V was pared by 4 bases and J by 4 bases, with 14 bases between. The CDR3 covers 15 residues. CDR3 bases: TGTGCCAGCAGCTCGGGAGGGGGGCCCGGAAACACCATATATTTT. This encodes CASSSGGGPGNTIYF.

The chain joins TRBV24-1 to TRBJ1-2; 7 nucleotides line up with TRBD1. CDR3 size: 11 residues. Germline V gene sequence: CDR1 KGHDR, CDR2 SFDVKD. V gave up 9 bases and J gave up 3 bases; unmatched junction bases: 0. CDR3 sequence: CATQGDYGYTF. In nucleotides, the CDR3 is TGTGCCACCCAGGGGGACTATGGCTACACCTTC.

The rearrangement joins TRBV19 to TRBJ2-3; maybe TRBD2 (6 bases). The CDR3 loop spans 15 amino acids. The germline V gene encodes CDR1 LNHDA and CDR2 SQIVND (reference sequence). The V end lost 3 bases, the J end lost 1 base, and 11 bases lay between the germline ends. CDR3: CASSIKGLRTDTQYF. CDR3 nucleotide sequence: TGTGCCAGTAGTATCAAGGGACTTCGCACAGATACGCAGTATTTT.

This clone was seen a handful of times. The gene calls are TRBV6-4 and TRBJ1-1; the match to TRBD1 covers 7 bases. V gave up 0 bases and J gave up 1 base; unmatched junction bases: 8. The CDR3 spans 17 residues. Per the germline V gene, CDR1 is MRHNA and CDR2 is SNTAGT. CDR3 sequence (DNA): TGTGCCAGCAGTGACTCGGGGCCCGGGACAGCGAACACTGAAGCTTTCTTT. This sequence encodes CASSDSGPGTANTEAFF.

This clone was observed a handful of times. CDR3 DNA: TGCGCCAGCAGCTTGACCCAAACAGGGAGGGACACTGAAGCTTTCTTT. It yields the protein CASSLTQTGRDTEAFF. V gene TRBV5-1 combines with J gene TRBJ1-1; perhaps TRBD1 as D (6 bases). The V end lost 1 base, the J end lost 3 bases, and 16 bases lay between the germline ends. The germline V gene has CDR1 SGHRS and CDR2 YFSETQ. The CDR3 is 16 residues long.